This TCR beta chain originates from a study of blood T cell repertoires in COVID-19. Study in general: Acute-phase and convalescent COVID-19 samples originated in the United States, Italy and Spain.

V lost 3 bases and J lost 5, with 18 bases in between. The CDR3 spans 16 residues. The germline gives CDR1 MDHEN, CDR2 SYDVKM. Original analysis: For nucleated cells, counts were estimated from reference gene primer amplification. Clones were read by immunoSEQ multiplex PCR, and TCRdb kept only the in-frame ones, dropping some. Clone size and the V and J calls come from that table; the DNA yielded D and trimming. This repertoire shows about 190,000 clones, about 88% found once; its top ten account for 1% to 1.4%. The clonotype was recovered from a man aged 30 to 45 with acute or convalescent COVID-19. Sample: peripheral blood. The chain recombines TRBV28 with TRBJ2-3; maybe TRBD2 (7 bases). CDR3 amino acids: CASSLGGGPQRDTQYF. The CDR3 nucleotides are TGTGCCAGCAGTTTGGGAGGGGGGCCCCAAAGAGATACGCAGTATTTT. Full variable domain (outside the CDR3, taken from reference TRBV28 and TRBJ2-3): DVKVTQSSRYLVKRTGEKVFLECVQDMDHENMFWYRQDPGLGLRLIYFSYDVKMKEKGDIPEGYSVSREKKERFSLILESASTNQTSMYLCASSLGGGPQRDTQYFGPGTRLTVL.